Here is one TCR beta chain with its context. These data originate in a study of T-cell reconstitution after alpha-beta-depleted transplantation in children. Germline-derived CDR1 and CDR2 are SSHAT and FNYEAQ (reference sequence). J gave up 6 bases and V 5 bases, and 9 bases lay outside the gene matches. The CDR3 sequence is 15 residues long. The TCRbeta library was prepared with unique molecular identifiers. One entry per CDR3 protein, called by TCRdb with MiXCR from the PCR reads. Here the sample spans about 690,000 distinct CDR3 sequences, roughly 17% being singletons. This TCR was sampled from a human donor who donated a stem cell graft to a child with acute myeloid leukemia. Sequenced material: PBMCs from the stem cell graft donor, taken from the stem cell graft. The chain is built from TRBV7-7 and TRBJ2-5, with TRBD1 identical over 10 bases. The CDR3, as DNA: TGTGCCAGCAGCACTATGCCGGGACAGGGGAAGACCCAGTACTTC. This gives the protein CASSTMPGQGKTQYF.